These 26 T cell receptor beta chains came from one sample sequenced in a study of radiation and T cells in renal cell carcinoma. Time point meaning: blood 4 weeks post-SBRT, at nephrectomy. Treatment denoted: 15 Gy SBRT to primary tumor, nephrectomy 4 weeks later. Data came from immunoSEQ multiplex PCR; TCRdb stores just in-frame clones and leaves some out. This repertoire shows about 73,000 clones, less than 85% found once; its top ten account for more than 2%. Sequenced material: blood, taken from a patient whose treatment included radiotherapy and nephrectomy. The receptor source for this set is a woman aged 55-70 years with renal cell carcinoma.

The CDR3 DNA sequence: TGTGCCCGACCGCGAGGGAGTCGCCCCTATAATTCACCCCTCCACTTT. Protein sequence: CARPRGSRPYNSPLHF. This chain uses TRBV30 with TRBJ1-6; D is undetermined. The ends were cut back, 8 bases at V and 2 bases at J, with 19 bases in the middle. In germline, CDR1 is GTSNPN, CDR2 SVGIG (reference sequence). The CDR3 has 16 amino acids.

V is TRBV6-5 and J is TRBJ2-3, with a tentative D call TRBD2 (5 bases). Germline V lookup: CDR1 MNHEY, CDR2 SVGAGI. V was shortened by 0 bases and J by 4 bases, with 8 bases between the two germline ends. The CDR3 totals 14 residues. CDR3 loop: CASSYSSSADTQYF. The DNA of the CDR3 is TGTGCCAGCAGTTACTCGAGTAGCGCAGATACGCAGTATTTT.

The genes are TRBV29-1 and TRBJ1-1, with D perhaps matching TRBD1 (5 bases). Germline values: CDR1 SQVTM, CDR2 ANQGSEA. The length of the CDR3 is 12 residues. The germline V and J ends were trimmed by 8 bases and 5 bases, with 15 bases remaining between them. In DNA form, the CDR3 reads TGCAGCTCGGCTTCAGGGAGGACTGAAGCTTTCTTT. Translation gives CSSASGRTEAFF.

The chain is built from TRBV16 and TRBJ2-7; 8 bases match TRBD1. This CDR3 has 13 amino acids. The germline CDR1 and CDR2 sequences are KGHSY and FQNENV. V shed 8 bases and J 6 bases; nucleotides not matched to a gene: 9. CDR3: CASAPGRGLEQYF. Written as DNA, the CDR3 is TGTGCCAGCGCCCCGGGCAGGGGGCTCGAGCAGTACTTC.

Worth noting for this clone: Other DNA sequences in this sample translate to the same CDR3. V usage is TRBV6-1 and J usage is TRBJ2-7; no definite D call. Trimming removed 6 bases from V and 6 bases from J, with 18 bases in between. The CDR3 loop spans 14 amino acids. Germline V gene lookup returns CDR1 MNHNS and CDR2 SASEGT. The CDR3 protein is CASRTEGPPGEQYF. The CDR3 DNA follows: TGTGCCAGCAGAACAGAAGGGCCTCCTGGCGAGCAGTACTTC.

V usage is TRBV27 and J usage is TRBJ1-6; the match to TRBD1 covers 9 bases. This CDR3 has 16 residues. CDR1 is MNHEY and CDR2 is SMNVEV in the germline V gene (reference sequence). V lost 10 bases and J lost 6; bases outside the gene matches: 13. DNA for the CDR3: TGTGCCACTCTACCGGTCGCGGGACAGGGTAATTCACCCCTCCACTTT. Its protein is CATLPVAGQGNSPLHF.

In DNA form, the CDR3 reads TGTGCCAGCACCCCGACGGGAGAAATGAACACTGAAGCTTTCTTT. It codes for CASTPTGEMNTEAFF. The chain is built from TRBV11-3 and TRBJ1-1; D unclear. The germline CDR1 and CDR2 sequences are SGHNT and YENEEA. The germline V and J ends were trimmed by 7 bases and 0 bases, with 15 bases remaining between them. The CDR3 loop spans 15 amino acids.

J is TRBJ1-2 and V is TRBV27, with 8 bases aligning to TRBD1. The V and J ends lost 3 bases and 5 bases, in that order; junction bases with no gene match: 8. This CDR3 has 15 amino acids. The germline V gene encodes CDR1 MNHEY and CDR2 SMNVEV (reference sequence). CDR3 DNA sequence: TGTGCCAGCAGTTTGACCGGCAGGGGGCCGTATGGCTACACCTTC. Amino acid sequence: CASSLTGRGPYGYTF.

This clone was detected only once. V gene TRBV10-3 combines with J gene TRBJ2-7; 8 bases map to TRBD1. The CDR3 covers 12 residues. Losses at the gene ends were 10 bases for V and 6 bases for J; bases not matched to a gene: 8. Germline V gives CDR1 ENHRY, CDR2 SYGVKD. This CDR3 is CATDPTGGEQYF. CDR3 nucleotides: TGTGCCACGGACCCTACAGGGGGCGAGCAGTACTTC.

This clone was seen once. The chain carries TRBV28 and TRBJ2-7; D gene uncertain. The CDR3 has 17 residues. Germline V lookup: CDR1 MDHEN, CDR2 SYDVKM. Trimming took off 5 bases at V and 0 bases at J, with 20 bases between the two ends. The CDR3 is CASSVPLVRVSSYEQYF. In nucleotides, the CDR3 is TGTGCCAGCAGTGTACCATTGGTTCGGGTGAGCTCCTACGAGCAGTACTTC.

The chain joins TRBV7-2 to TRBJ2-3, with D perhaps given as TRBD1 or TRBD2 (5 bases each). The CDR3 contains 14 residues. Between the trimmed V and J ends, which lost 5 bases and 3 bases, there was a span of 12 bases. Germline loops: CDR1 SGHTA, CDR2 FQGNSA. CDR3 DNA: TGTGCCAGCAGCCTCGGGACGTATACAGATACGCAGTATTTT. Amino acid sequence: CASSLGTYTDTQYF.

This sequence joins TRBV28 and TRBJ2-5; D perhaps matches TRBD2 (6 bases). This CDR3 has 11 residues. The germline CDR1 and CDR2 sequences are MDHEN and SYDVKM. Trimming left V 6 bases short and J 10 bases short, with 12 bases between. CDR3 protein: CASRQSEGQYF. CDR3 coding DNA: TGTGCCAGCAGGCAATCGGAGGGCCAGTACTTC.

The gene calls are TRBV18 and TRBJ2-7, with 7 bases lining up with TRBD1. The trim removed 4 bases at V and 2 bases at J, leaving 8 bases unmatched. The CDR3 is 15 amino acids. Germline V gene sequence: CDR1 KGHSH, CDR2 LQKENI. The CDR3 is CASSLRTGGTYEQYF. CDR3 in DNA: TGTGCCAGCTCACTTCGGACAGGTGGAACCTACGAGCAGTACTTC. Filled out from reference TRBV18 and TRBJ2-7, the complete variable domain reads NAGVMQNPRHLVRRRGQEARLRCSPMKGHSHVYWYRQLPEEGLKFMVYLQKENIIDESGMPKERFSAEFPKEGPSILRIQQVVRGDSAAYFCASSLRTGGTYEQYFGPGTRLTVT.

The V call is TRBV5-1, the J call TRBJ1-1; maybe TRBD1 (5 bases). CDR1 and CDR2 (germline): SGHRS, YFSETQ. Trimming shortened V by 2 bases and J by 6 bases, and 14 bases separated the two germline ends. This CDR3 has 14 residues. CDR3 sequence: CASSFEGRTSEAFF. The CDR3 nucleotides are TGCGCCAGCAGCTTCGAGGGGCGGACTTCTGAAGCTTTCTTT.

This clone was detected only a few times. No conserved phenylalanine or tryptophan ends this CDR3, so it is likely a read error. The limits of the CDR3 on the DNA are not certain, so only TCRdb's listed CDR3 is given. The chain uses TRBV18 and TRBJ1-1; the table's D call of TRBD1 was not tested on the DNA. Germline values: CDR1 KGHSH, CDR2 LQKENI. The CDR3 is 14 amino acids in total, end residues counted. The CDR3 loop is CASSPPTDSPPSFR.

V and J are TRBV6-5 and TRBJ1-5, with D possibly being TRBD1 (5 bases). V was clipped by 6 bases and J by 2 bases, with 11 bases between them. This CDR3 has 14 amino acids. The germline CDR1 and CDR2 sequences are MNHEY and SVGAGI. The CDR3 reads CASRPRVGNQPQHF. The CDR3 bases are TGTGCCAGCAGGCCCAGGGTAGGCAATCAGCCCCAGCATTTT.

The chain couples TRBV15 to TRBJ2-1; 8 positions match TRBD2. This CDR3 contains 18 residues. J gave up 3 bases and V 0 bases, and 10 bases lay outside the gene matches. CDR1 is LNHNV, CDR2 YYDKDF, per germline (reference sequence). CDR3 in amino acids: CATSRDLLAGMDYNEQFF. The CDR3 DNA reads TGTGCCACCAGCAGAGATCTCTTAGCGGGGATGGACTACAATGAGCAGTTCTTC. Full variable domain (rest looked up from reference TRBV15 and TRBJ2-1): DAMVIQNPRYQVTQFGKPVTLSCSQTLNHNVMYWYQQKSSQAPKLLFHYYDKDFNNEADTPDNFQSRRPNTSFCFLDIRSPGLGDTAMYLCATSRDLLAGMDYNEQFFGPGTRLTVL.

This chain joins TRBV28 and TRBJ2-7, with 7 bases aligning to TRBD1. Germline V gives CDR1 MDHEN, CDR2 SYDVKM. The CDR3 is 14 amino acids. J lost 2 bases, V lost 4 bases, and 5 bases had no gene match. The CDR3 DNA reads TGTGCCAGCAGTTCGTCACAGGGGACCTACGAGCAGTACTTC. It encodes CASSSSQGTYEQYF.

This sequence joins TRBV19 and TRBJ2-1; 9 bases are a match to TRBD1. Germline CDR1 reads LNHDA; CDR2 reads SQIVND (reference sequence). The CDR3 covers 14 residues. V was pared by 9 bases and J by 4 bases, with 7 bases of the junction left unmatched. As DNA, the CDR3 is TGTGCCAGCCGGGGACAGGGTGTTTACAATGAGCAGTTCTTC. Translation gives CASRGQGVYNEQFF.

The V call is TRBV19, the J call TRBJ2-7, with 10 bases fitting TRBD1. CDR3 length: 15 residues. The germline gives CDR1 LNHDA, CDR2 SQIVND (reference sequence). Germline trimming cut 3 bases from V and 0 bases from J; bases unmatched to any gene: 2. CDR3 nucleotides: TGTGCCAGTAGTATCGGGACAGGGGACTCCTACGAGCAGTACTTC. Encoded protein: CASSIGTGDSYEQYF.

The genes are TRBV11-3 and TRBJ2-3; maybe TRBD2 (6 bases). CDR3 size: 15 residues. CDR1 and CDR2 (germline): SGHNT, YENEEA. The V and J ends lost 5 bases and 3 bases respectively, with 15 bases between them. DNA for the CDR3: TGTGCCAGCAGCCTGGGGGGTACGTCGACAGATACGCAGTATTTT. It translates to CASSLGGTSTDTQYF.

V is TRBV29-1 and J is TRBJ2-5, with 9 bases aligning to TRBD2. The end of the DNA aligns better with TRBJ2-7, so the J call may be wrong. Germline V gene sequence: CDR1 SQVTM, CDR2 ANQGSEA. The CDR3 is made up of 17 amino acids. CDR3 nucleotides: TGCAGCGTTGAGGGCAGAAGGACTAGCGCAAATACCTACGAGCAGTACTTC. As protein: CSVEGRRTSANTYEQYF.

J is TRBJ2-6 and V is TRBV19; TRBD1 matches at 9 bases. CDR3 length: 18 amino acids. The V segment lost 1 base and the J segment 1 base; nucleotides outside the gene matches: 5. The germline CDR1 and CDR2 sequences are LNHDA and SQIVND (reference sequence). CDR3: CASSIGDRVGSGANVLTF. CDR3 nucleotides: TGTGCCAGTAGTATAGGGGACAGGGTCGGTTCTGGGGCCAACGTCCTGACTTTC. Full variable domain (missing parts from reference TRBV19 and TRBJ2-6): DGGITQSPKYLFRKEGQNVTLSCEQNLNHDAMYWYRQDPGQGLRLIYYSQIVNDFQKGDIAEGYSVSREKKESFPLTVTSAQKNPTAFYLCASSIGDRVGSGANVLTFGAGSRLTVL.

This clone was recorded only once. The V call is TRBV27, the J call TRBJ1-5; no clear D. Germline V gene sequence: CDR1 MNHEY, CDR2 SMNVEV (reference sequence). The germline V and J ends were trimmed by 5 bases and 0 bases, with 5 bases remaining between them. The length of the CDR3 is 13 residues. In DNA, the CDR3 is TGTGCCAGCAGTCCATATAGCAATCAGCCCCAGCATTTT. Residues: CASSPYSNQPQHF.

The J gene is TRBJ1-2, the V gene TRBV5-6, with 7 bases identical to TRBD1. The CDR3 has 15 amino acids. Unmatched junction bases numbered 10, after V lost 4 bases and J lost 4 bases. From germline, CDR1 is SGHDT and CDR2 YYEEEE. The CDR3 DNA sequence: TGTGCCAGCAGCCGCAGGGACAGTACGATCTATGGCTACACCTTC. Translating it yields CASSRRDSTIYGYTF.

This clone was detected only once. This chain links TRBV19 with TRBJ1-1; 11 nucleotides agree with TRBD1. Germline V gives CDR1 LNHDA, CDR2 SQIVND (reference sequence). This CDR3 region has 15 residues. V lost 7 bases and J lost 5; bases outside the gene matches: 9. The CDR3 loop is CASISGQGARTEAFF. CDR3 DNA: TGTGCCAGTATCTCAGGACAGGGGGCGAGGACTGAAGCTTTCTTT.